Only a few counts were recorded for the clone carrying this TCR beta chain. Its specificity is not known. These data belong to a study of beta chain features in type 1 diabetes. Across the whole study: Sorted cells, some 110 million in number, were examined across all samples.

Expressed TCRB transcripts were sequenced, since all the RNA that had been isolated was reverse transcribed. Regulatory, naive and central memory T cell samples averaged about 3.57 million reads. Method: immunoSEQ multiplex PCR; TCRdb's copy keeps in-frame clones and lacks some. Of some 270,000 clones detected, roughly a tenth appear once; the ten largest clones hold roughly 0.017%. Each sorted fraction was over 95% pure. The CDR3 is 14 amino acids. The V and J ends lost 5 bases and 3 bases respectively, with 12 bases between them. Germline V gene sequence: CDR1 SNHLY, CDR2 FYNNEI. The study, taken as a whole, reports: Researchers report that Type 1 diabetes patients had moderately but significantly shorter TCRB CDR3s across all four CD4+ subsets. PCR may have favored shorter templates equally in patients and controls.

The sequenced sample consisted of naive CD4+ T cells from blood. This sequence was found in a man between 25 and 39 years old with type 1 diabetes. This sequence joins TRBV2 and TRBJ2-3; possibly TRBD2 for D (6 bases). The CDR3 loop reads CASSQSGFTDTQYF. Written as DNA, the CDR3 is TGTGCCAGCAGTCAAAGCGGGTTTACAGATACGCAGTATTTT.